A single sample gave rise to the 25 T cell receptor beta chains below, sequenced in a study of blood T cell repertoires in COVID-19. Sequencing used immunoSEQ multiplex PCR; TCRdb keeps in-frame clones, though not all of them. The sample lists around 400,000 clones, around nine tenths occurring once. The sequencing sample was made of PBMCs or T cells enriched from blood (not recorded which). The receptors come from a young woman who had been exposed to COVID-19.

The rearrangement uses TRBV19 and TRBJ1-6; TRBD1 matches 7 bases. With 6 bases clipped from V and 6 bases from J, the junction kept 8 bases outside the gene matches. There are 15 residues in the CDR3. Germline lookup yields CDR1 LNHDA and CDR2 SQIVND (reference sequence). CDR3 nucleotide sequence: TGTGCCAGTAGAGAGGGGGCTATGGGTAATTCACCCCTCCACTTT. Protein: CASREGAMGNSPLHF.

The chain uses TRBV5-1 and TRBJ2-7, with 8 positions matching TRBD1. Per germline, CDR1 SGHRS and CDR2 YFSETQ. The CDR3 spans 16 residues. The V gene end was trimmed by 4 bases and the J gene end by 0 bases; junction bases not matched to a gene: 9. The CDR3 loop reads CASSAMTGVPSYEQYF. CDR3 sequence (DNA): TGCGCCAGCAGCGCCATGACAGGGGTCCCCTCCTACGAGCAGTACTTC.

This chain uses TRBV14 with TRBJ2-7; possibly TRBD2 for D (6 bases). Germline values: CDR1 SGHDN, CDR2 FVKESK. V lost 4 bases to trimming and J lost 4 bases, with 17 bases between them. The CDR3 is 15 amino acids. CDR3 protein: CASSPLDSGDYEQYF. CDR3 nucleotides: TGTGCCAGCAGCCCCCTAGACTCGGGGGATTACGAGCAGTACTTC.

CDR3 protein: CATGQGAYEQFF. The CDR3 DNA is TGTGCCACTGGACAGGGGGCATATGAGCAGTTCTTC. This chain links TRBV6-5 with TRBJ2-1, with 11 bases aligning to TRBD1. With 10 bases clipped from V and 8 bases from J, the junction kept 4 bases outside the gene matches. Germline V gene lookup returns CDR1 MNHEY and CDR2 SVGAGI. The CDR3 loop spans 12 amino acids.

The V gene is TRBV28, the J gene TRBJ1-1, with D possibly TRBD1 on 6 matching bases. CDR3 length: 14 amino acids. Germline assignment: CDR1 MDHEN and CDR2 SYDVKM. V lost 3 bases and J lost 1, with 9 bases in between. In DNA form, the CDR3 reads TGTGCCAGCAGTTTTGTGGGGGCGAACACTGAAGCTTTCTTT. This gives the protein CASSFVGANTEAFF.

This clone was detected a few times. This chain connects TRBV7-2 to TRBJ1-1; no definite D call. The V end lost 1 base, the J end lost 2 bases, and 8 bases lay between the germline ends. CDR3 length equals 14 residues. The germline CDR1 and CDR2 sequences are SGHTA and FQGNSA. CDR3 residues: CASSLVVTNTEAFF. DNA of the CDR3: TGTGCCAGCAGCTTAGTTGTAACAAACACTGAAGCTTTCTTT.

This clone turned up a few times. CDR3 loop: CASSLGRTSTDTQYF. The CDR3 DNA sequence: TGTGCCAGCAGCTTAGGGAGGACTAGCACAGATACGCAGTATTTT. This sequence joins TRBV11-3 and TRBJ2-3; the D gene is possibly TRBD2 (5 bases). CDR1 and CDR2 from the germline V gene are SGHNT and YENEEA. The V end was cut by 1 base, the J end by 0 bases, with 8 bases between. The CDR3 loop spans 15 amino acids.

CDR3 bases: TGTGCCAGCAGCGTCTTACTTACCAATTCACCCCTCCACTTT. Its protein is CASSVLLTNSPLHF. The chain employs TRBV9 and TRBJ1-6, with D unresolved. Trimming pared 2 bases from V and 7 bases from J, leaving 10 bases between. Germline CDR1 and CDR2: SGDLS and YYNGEE. The CDR3 spans 14 residues.

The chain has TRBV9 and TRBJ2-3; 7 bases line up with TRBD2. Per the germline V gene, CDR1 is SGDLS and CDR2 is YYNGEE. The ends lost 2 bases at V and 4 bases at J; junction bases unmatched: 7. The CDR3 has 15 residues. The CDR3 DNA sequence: TGTGCCAGCAGCGTGGCCGGGACTAAGGCAGATACGCAGTATTTT. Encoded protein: CASSVAGTKADTQYF.

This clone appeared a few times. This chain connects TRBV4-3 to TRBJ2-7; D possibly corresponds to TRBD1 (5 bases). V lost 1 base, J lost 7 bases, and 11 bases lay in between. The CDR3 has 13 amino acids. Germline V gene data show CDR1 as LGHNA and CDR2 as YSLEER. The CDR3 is CASSQVWGREQYF. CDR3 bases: TGCGCCAGCAGCCAAGTTTGGGGCCGTGAGCAGTACTTC.

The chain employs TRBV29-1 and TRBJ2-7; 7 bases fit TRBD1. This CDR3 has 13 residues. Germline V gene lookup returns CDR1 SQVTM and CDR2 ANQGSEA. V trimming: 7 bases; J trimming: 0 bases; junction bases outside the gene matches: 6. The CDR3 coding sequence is TGCAGCGGGCAGGGGGACACCTCCTACGAGCAGTACTTC. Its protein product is CSGQGDTSYEQYF.

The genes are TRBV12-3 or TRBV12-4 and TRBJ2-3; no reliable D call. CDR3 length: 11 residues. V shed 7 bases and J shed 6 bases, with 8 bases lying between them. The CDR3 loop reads CASKELDTQYF. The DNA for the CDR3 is TGTGCCAGCAAGGAGCTGGATACGCAGTATTTT.

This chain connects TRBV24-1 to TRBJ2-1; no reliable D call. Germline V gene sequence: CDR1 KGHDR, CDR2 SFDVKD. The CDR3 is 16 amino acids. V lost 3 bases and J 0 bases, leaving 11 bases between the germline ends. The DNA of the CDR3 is TGTGCCACCAGTGATATTAGCTCCAGCTCCTACAATGAGCAGTTCTTC. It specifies CATSDISSSSYNEQFF.

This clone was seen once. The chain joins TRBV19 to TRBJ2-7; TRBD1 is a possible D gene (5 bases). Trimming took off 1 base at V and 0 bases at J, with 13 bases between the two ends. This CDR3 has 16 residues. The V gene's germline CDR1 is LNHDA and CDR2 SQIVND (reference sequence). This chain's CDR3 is CASSIAGDSSSYEQYF. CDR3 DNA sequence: TGTGCCAGTAGTATAGCAGGCGACAGTAGCTCCTACGAGCAGTACTTC.

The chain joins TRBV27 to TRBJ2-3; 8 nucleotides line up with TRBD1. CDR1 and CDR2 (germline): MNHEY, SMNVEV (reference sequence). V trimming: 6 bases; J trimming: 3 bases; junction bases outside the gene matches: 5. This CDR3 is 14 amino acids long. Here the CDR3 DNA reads TGTGCCAGCAGCATCGGACAGGGAACAGATACGCAGTATTTT. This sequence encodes CASSIGQGTDTQYF.

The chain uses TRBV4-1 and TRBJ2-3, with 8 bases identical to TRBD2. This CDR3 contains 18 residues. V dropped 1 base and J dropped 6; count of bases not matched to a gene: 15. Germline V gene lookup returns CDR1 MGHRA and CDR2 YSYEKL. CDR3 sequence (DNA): TGCGCCAGCAGCCAAGCCGGGATAGCGGGATTACCTGGGGATACGCAGTATTTT. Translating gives CASSQAGIAGLPGDTQYF.

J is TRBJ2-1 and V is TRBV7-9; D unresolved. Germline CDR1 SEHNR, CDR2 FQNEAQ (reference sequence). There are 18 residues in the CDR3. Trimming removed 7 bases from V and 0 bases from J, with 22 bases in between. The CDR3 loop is CASTMRLDRTISYNEQFF. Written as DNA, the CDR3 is TGTGCCAGCACCATGCGACTCGACCGAACCATCTCCTACAATGAGCAGTTCTTC.

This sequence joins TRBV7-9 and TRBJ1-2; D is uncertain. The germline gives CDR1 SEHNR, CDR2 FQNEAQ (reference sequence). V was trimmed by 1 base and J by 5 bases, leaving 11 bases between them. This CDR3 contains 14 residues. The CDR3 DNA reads TGTGCCAGCAGCTTAGTTCCAGTGAAATATGGCTACACCTTC. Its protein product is CASSLVPVKYGYTF.

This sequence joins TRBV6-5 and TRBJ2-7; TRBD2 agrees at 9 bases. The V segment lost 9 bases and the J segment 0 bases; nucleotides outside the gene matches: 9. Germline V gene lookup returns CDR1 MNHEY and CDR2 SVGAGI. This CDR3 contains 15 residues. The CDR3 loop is CASRGAGGRSYEQYF. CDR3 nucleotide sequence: TGTGCCAGTAGAGGAGCGGGGGGCCGCTCCTACGAGCAGTACTTC.

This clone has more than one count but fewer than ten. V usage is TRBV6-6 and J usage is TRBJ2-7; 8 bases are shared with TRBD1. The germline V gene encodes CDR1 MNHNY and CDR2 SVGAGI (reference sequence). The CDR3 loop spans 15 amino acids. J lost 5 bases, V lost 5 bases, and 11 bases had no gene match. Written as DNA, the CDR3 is TGTGCCAGCAGTCCCCAGGGGGCGGCGATCCACGAGCAGTACTTC. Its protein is CASSPQGAAIHEQYF.

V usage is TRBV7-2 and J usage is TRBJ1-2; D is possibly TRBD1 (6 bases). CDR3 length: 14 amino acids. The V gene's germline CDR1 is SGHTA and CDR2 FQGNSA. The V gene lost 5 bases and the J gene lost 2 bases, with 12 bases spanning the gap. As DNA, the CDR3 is TGTGCCAGCAGCCCGCGAACAGGGAACTATGGCTACACCTTC. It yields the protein CASSPRTGNYGYTF.

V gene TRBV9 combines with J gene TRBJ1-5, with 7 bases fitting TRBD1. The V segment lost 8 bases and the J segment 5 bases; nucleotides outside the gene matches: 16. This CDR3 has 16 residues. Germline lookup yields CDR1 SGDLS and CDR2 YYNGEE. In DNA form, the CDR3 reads TGTGCCAGGAGACAGACAGGAGGGACAGTTGATCAGCCCCAGCATTTT. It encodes CARRQTGGTVDQPQHF.

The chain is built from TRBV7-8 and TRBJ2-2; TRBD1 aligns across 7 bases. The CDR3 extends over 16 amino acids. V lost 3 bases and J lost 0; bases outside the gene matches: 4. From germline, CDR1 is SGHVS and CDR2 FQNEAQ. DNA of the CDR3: TGTGCCAGCAGCTTCAGGGGGACAGCGAACACCGGGGAGCTGTTTTTT. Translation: CASSFRGTANTGELFF.

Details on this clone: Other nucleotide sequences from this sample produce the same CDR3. For the CDR3, the DNA is TGTGCCAGCAGTGGCCAGACCTACGAGCAGTACTTC. Protein product: CASSGQTYEQYF. V usage is TRBV2 and J usage is TRBJ2-7; unclear D gene. The ends were cut back, 4 bases at V and 2 bases at J, with 6 bases in the middle. CDR1 SNHLY and CDR2 FYNNEI come from the germline V gene. The CDR3 length is 12 residues.

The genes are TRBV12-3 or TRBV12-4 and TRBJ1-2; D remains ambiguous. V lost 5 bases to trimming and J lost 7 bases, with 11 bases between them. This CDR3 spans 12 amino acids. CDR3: CASSRTEGGYTF. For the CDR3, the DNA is TGTGCCAGCAGTCGCACAGAGGGTGGCTACACCTTC.